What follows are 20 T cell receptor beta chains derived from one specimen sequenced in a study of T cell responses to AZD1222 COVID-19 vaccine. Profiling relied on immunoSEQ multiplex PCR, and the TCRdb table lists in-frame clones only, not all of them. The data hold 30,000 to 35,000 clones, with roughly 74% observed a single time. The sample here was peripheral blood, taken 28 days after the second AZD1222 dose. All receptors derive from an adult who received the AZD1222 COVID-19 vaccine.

CDR3 protein: CASSEVRGGWYF. CDR3 nucleotides: TGTGCCAGCAGTGAGGTTCGCGGGGGGTGGTACTTC. The chain combines TRBV6-1 with TRBJ2-4; TRBD2 matches 8 bases. The trim removed 3 bases at V and 15 bases at J, leaving 7 bases unmatched. Germline V gene sequence: CDR1 MNHNS, CDR2 SASEGT. The CDR3 totals 12 residues.

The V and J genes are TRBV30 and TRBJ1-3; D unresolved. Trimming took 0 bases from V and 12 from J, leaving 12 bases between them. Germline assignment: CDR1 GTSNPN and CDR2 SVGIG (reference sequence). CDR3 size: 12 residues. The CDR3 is CAWSVRGRVIYF. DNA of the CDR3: TGTGCCTGGAGTGTACGCGGGCGGGTCATATATTTT.

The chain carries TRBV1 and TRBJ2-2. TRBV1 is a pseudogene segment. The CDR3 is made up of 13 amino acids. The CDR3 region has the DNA TGCACCAGCAGCCTCCCGATGGCGGGGGAGCTGTTTTTT. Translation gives CTSSLPMAGELFF.

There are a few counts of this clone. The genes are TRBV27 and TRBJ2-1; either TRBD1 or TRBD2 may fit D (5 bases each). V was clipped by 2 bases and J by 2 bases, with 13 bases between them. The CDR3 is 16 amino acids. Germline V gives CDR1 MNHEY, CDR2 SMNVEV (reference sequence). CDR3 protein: CASSLQVGVAYNEQFF. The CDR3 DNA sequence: TGTGCCAGCAGTTTACAGGTGGGGGTGGCCTACAATGAGCAGTTCTTC.

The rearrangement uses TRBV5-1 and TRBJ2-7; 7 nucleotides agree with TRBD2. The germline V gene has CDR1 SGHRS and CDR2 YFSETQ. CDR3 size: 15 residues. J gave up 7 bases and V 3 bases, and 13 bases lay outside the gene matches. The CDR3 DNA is TGCGCCAGCAGCTACGGAGCTAGCGGAGTGAGTGAGCAGTACGTC. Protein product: CASSYGASGVSEQYV.

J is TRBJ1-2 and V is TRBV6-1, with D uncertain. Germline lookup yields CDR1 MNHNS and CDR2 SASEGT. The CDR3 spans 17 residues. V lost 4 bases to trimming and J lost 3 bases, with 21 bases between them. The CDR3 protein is CASSAFASFGPYYGYTF. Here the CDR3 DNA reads TGTGCCAGCAGTGCTTTCGCTTCATTCGGTCCCTACTATGGCTACACCTTC.

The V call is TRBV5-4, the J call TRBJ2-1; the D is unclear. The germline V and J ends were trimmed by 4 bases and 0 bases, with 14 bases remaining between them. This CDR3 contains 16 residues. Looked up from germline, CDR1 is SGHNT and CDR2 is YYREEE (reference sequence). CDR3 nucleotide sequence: TGTGCCAGCAGCATGGGTGGCGCTAGCTCCTACAATGAGCAGTTCTTC. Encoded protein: CASSMGGASSYNEQFF.

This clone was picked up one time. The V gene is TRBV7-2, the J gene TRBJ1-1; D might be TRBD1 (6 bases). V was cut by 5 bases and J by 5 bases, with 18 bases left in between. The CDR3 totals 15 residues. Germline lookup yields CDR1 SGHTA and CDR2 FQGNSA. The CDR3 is CASSQPQGGKTEAFF. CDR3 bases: TGTGCCAGCAGCCAGCCACAGGGAGGGAAGACTGAAGCTTTCTTT.

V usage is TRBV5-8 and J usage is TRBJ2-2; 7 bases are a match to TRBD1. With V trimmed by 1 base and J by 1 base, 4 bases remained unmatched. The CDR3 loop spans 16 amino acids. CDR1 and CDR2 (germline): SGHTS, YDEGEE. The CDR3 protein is CASSLQRQGNTGELFF. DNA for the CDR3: TGTGCCAGCAGCTTGCAGAGACAGGGGAACACCGGGGAGCTGTTTTTT.

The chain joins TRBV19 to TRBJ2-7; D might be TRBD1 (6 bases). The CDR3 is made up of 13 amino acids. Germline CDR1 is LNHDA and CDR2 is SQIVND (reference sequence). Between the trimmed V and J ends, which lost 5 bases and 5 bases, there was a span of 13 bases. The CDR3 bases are TGTGCCAGTAGTGGCAGGGGAAAGGACGAGCAGTACTTC. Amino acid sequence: CASSGRGKDEQYF.

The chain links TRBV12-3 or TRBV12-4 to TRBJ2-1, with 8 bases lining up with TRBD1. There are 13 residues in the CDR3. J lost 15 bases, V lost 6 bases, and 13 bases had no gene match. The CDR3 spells CASSLTGALNSFF. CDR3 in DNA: TGTGCCAGCAGCCTGACAGGGGCCCTAAATTCGTTCTTC.

DNA for the CDR3: TGTGCCAGCAGCCCCAATTCAGGGACCGGGGAGCTGTTTTTT. Translating it yields CASSPNSGTGELFF. The chain links TRBV7-9 to TRBJ2-2; weak D call: TRBD1 (5 bases). The CDR3 has 14 amino acids. Trimming pared 5 bases from V and 5 bases from J, leaving 12 bases between. Germline-derived CDR1 and CDR2 are SEHNR and FQNEAQ (reference sequence).

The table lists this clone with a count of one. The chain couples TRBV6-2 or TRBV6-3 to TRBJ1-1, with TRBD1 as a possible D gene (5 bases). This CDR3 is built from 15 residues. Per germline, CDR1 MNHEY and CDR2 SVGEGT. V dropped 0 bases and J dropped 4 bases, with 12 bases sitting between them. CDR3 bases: TGTGCCAGCAGTTACTCCGCGGGGGTTCGCACTGAAGCTTTCTTT. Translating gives CASSYSAGVRTEAFF.

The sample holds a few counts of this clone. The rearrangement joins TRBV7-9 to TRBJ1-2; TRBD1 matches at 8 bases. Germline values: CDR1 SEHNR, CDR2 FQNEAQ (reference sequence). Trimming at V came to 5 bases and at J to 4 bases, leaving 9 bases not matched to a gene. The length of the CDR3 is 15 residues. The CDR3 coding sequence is TGTGCCAGCAGCGCCTACAGGGGGGAAGGCTATGGCTACACCTTC. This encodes CASSAYRGEGYGYTF. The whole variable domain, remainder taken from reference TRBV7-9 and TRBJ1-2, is DTGVSQNPRHKITKRGQNVTFRCDPISEHNRLYWYRQTLGQGPEFLTYFQNEAQLEKSRLLSDRFSAERPKGSFSTLEIQRTEQGDSAMYLCASSAYRGEGYGYTFGSGTRLTVV.

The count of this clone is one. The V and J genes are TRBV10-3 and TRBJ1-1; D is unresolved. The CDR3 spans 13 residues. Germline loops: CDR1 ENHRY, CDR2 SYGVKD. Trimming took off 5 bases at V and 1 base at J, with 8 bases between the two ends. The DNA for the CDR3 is TGTGCCATCAGTCGGACGGGGAACACTGAAGCTTTCTTT. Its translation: CAISRTGNTEAFF.

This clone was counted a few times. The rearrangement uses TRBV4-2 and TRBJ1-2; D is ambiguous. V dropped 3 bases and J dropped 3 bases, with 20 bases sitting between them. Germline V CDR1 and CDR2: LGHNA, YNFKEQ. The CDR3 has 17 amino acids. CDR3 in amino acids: CASSQPPEAPRDYGYTF. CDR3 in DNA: TGTGCCAGCAGCCAGCCCCCTGAGGCTCCGCGGGACTATGGCTACACCTTC.

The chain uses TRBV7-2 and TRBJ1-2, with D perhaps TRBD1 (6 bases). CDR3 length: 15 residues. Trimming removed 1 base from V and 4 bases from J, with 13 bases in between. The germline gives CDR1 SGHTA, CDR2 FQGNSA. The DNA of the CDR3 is TGTGCCAGCAGCTTAGATCCGGGGGCTGGCTATGGCTACACCTTC. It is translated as CASSLDPGAGYGYTF.

CDR3 region: CASSYRGGVPPYF. CDR3 DNA: TGTGCCAGCAGTTATAGGGGGGGGGTTCCCCCGTACTTC. The V call is TRBV21-1, the J call TRBJ2-5; the table's D call TRBD2 went unverified against the DNA. TRBV21-1 is designated a pseudogene. The CDR3 totals 13 residues.

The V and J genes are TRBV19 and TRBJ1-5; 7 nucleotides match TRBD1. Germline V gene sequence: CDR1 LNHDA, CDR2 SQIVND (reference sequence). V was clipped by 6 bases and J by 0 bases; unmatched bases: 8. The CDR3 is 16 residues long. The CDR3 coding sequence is TGTGCCAGTAGGGACAGGATCTTATATAGCAATCAGCCCCAGCATTTT. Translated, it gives CASRDRILYSNQPQHF.

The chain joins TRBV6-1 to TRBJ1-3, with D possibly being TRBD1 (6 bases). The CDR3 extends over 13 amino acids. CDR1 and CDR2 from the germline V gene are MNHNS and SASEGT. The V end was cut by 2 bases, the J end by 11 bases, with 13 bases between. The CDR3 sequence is CASSEYRDNAIYF. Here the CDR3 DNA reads TGTGCCAGCAGTGAATATCGGGACAACGCCATATATTTT.